Reported below is one T cell receptor (beta chain). The record originates from a study of blood T cell repertoires in COVID-19. The wider study: Italy, Spain and the United States were the sources of the convalescent and acute COVID-19 samples. The cDNA or gDNA used as material had been derived from T cells, B-cell-depleted T cells, or PBMCs.

CDR1 is MDHEN, CDR2 SYDVKM, per germline. The V end was cut by 3 bases, the J end by 3 bases, with 6 bases between. This CDR3 spans 13 amino acids. Study processing details: Counts of nucleated cells, estimated from reference gene primer amplification, were obtained. Produced via immunoSEQ multiplex PCR; TCRdb's table is partial and in-frame only. V and J calls and clone size are copied from that table; D and trimming were computed from the DNA. The profile shows some 20,000 clones, about 86% of them singletons. J is TRBJ1-3 and V is TRBV28; D is perhaps TRBD1 (6 bases). The TCR originated in a man aged 65 to 79 with acute or convalescent COVID-19. The sequenced sample consisted of peripheral blood. The CDR3 protein is CASSLTGGNTIYF. In nucleotides, the CDR3 is TGTGCCAGCAGTTTGACAGGTGGAAACACCATATATTTT. The whole variable domain, filled in from reference TRBV28 and TRBJ1-3, reads DVKVTQSSRYLVKRTGEKVFLECVQDMDHENMFWYRQDPGLGLRLIYFSYDVKMKEKGDIPEGYSVSREKKERFSLILESASTNQTSMYLCASSLTGGNTIYFGEGSWLTVV.